What follows is one TCR beta chain and its context. TCRdb keeps only in-frame clones here, not all; method: immunoSEQ multiplex PCR. The data hold 150,000 or so clones, with approximately 90% observed a single time. These data originate in a study of blood T cell repertoires in COVID-19. Sequences were obtained from PBMCs or T cells enriched from blood (not recorded which). The clonotype comes from a woman aged 25 to 39 with acute COVID-19.

The CDR3 is CASSYNEKLFF. The DNA for the CDR3 is TGTGCCAGCAGTTATAATGAAAAACTGTTTTTT. This chain connects TRBV2 to TRBJ1-4; no reliable D call. Trimming took off 5 bases at V and 4 bases at J, with 2 bases between the two ends. The CDR3 spans 11 residues. Germline CDR1 reads SNHLY; CDR2 reads FYNNEI.